A selection of T cell receptor beta chains follows, all from one sample in a study of cytomegalovirus exposure and HLA in healthy donors. Profiling relied on immunoSEQ multiplex PCR, and the TCRdb table lists in-frame clones only, not all of them. Of 95,000 to 130,000 clones listed, 9% to 10% are singletons. Sequencing was carried out using PBMCs. These receptors were collected from a man aged 30 to 45 in good health and CMV-seronegative. Both conserved end residues are part of each CDR3. A D gene is named only where the DNA matches it firmly. Where a row states a size, it is once, few, many or the class of an expanded clone; other rows omit it.

D,V,size,J,DNA,CDR3
-,TRBV30,-,TRBJ1-5,TGTGCCTGGAGTGTAGGGGTACAGCCCCAGCATTTT,CAWSVGVQPQHF
-,TRBV7-2,-,TRBJ2-7,TGTGCCAGCAGCAAGGACAATTACGAGCAGTACTTC,CASSKDNYEQYF
-,TRBV7-2,few,TRBJ2-3,TGTGCCAGCAGCCTGCGACAGTCATCAGATACGCAGTATTTT,CASSLRQSSDTQYF
TRBD2,TRBV19,-,TRBJ2-3,TGTGCCAGTGGTGTACTAGCGGGGGGGGCCGATACGCAGTATTTT,CASGVLAGGADTQYF
TRBD1,TRBV7-2,-,TRBJ1-5,TGTGCCAGCAGCTCAGGGGGGACAAGGAGCAATCAGCCCCAGCATTTT,CASSSGGTRSNQPQHF
TRBD2,TRBV2,few,TRBJ2-1,TGTGCCAGCAGTGACTACGGACTAGCGGGAGTTGAGCAGTTCTTC,CASSDYGLAGVEQFF
-,TRBV6-5,few,TRBJ1-2,TGTGCCAGCAGTTACTCGGCCAGCTTAGCCCTCGGCTACACCTTC,CASSYSASLALGYTF
TRBD2,TRBV7-7,few,TRBJ2-5,TGTGCTAGCAGCTTAGCGGGGCAGGGCAAAGAGACCCAGTACTTC,CASSLAGQGKETQYF
-,TRBV28,few,TRBJ1-1,TGTGCCAGCAGCCCGGCCGGGGGGCGCGCGGAAGCTTTCTTT,CASSPAGGRAEAFF
-,TRBV27,-,TRBJ1-5,TGTGCCAGCAGTTTGAGTGATAGCAATCAGCCCCAGCATTTT,CASSLSDSNQPQHF
TRBD2,TRBV5-4,-,TRBJ2-2,TGTGCCAGCAGCTTGTATGGACTAGCGTCGTCCACCGGGGAGCTGTTTTTT,CASSLYGLASSTGELFF
TRBD1,TRBV27,-,TRBJ2-7,TGTGCCAGCAGACGACAGGGGGCGATCTACGAGCAGTACTTC,CASRRQGAIYEQYF
-,TRBV5-4,-,TRBJ2-3,TGTGCCAGCAGCTCCCCCTGGACAGAGGCAGATACGCAGTATTTT,CASSSPWTEADTQYF
-,TRBV10-3,-,TRBJ1-1,TGTGCCATCAGTGATCCCGAGAGAGCAGGGGAAAAAGCTTTCTTT,CAISDPERAGEKAFF
-,TRBV2,-,TRBJ1-1,TGTGCCAGCAGTCCAAATACAGGGAGTATCACTGAAGCTTTCTTT,CASSPNTGSITEAFF